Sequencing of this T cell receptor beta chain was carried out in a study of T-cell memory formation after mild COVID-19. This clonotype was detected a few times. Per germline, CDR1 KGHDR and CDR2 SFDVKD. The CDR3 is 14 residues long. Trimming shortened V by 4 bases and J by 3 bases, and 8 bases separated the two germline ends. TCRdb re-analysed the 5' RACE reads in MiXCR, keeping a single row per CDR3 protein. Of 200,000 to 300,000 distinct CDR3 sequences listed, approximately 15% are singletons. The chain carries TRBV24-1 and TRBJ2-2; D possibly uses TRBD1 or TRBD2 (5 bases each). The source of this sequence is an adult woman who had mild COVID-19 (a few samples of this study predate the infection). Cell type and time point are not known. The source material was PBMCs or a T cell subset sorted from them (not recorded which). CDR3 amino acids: CATSEGPDTGELFF. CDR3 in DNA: TGTGCCACCAGTGAGGGACCGGACACCGGGGAGCTGTTTTTT.